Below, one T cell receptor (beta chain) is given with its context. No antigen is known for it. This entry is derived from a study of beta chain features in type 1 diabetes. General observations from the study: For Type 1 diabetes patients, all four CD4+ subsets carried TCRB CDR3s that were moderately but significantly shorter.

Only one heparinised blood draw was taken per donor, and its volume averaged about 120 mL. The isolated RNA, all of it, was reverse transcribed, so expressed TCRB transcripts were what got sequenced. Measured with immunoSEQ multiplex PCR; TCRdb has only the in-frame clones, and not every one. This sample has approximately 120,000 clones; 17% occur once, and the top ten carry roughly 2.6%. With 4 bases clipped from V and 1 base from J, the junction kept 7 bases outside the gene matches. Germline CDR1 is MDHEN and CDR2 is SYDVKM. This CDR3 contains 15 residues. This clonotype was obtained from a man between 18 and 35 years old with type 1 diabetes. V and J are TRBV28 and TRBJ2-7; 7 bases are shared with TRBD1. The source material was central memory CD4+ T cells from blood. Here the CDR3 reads CASSSTGTASYEQYF. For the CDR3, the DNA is TGTGCCAGCAGTTCAACCGGGACAGCATCCTACGAGCAGTACTTC.